The rows below give T cell receptor beta chains drawn from one sample of a study of beta chain features in type 1 diabetes. The data were produced by immunoSEQ multiplex PCR, yet TCRdb's version contains in-frame clones alone and is incomplete. The sample shows about 160,000 clones, about 8.3% of them seen only once. Sequencing was done on a sample of central memory CD4+ T cells from blood. The source of these receptors is a woman between 18 and 30 years old with type 1 diabetes. The conserved cysteine and the conserved F or W are not part of the CDR3 here. D genes are given only for firm matches.

V gene	D gene	CDR3 length	CDR3 protein
TRBV7-2	.	13	ASSLVQAGGNTIY
TRBV2	TRBD1	12	ASISGQVSETQY
TRBV11-2	.	13	ASSLVAVHTGELF
TRBV5-1	.	14	ASSLRARTSTDTQY
TRBV28	TRBD1	13	ASSLTGQDYYEQY
TRBV4-3	TRBD1	14	ASSQGEDRVYNEQF
TRBV18	.	11	ASSPLPDYEQY
TRBV7-7	.	12	ASSSGESTDTQY
TRBV12-5	TRBD2	13	ASGPRGAGGGTQY
TRBV30	TRBD1	13	AWSRTGSADYGYT
TRBV7-2	TRBD1	11	ASSPQGMNIQY
TRBV28	.	13	ASSESSGANEKLF
TRBV5-1	.	12	ASSIRGGNQPQH
TRBV18	TRBD1	14	ASSPYGQGAGGEQF
TRBV5-4	TRBD2	13	ASSPGRGYQETQY
TRBV19	TRBD1	12	ASSNRQGKEPQH
TRBV5-1	.	15	ASSLWFQTYSYNEQF
TRBV21-1	.	15	ASSTRGDRGPPYEQY
TRBV13	TRBD1	13	ASSLPGQGGSPLH
TRBV30	.	11	AWSVREYNEQF
TRBV2	TRBD1	13	ASSWDSTGNQPQH
TRBV5-4	.	13	ASSLARSSYNEQF
TRBV14	.	12	ASSQVGRYNEQF
TRBV7-8	.	14	ASSLSAGISYNEQF
TRBV5-1	.	13	ASSLEIGGNEKLF
TRBV4-3	TRBD1	13	ASSQPTGGYNEQF
TRBV28	TRBD2	11	ASSWGGSYEQY
TRBV11-1	TRBD2	13	ASSPKGLEDYEQY
TRBV20-1	.	8	SADNQTQY
TRBV7-2	TRBD2	11	ASSSRRLAGVV
TRBV9	.	12	ASSVEPGTDTQY
TRBV4-3	TRBD1	11	ASRNRGANVLT
TRBV5-1	.	14	ASSLGPQGSNQPQH
TRBV7-2	TRBD2	14	ASSSTGLAASYEQY
TRBV5-1	.	12	ASSLAGWPYEQY
TRBV29-1	TRBD2	10	SVVPSGGAEY
TRBV12-5	TRBD1	11	ASGSGGGIEQY
TRBV5-1	TRBD1	15	ASSPRRSGQDNSPLH
TRBV7-9	.	14	ASSPIVGGGTDTQY
TRBV11-2	TRBD2	13	ASSPSGRAGNEQF
TRBV9	.	12	ASSVAGRNYGYT
TRBV18	.	12	ASSPPYSRGEQY
TRBV9	TRBD2	14	ASSVSPGGRAYEQY
TRBV4-3	.	12	ASSQGGRGYGYT
TRBV27	.	14	ASSLRPTGTGNTIY
TRBV21-1	.	13	ASSTRGETTYEQY
TRBV28	TRBD1	12	ASTPGQGLYGYT
TRBV11-3	TRBD2	15	ASSFSGTSGVSDTQY
TRBV4-3	.	11	ASSQDEGQPQH
TRBV7-2	.	14	ASSKTDYVAADTQY
TRBV15	.	14	ATSRGLGQLNTEAF
TRBV29-1	.	10	SVARGQETQY
TRBV10-3	.	12	ASTGLSGANVLT
TRBV7-8	.	11	ASSLQGTGELF
TRBV5-1	.	13	ASSLSPAGSTEAF
TRBV2	TRBD2	13	ASSKLAGVYNEQF
TRBV7-8	TRBD1	12	ASSLGQLNEKLF
TRBV27	.	12	ASRPQGGLETQY
TRBV15	.	13	ATSREPGVSEKLF
TRBV6-5	.	12	ASSYEGDADTQY